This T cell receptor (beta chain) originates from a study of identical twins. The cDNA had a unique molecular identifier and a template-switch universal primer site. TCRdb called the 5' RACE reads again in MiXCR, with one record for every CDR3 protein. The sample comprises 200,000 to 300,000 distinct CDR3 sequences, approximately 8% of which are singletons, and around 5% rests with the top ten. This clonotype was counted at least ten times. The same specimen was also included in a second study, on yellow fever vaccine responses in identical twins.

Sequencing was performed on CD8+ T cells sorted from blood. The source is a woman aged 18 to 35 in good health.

As DNA, the CDR3 is TGTGCCAGCAGACCCGACAGGGCGGAAGATACGCAGTATTTT. Translated: CASRPDRAEDTQYF. This chain uses TRBV27 with TRBJ2-3; 7 bases fit TRBD1. This CDR3 contains 14 residues. CDR1 and CDR2 (germline): MNHEY, SMNVEV (reference sequence). The J segment lost 5 bases and the V segment lost 6 bases, leaving 8 bases of the junction unmatched.